A few counts support the clone carrying this T cell receptor beta chain. Its antigen is undetermined. For Graves' hyperthyroidism to be stable, ophthalmopathy could not progress within 18 months. Exclusion criteria comprised uncontrolled infection, other autoimmune disease, pregnancy or lactation. This sample stems from a study of T cells in Graves' hyperthyroidism and ophthalmopathy. After removal of 6 bases from V and 5 bases from J, the junction contained 6 bases not matched to a gene. The CDR3 length is 13 residues. CDR1 and CDR2 (germline): SGHAT, FQNNGV. TCR beta CDR3 regions were amplified from RNA transcripts. The HTBI set primed first-round TCR CDR3 RT-PCR. MiXCR, applied by TCRdb to the multiplex PCR reads, yields one record per CDR3 protein. The data show around 350,000 distinct CDR3 sequences, with about 19% seen just once and around 3.6% held by the top ten. Study-wide results and limits: In simple terms, a model built on 13 V-J features told ophthalmopathy apart from stable hyperthyroidism.

The chain employs TRBV11-2 and TRBJ2-7; 8 bases match TRBD1. Source material: blood. The sequence was obtained from a woman in her late teens or twenties with Graves' hyperthyroidism. CDR3 sequence reads: CASRAGGMNEQYF. DNA of the CDR3: TGTGCCAGCAGGGCAGGGGGCATGAACGAGCAGTACTTC.